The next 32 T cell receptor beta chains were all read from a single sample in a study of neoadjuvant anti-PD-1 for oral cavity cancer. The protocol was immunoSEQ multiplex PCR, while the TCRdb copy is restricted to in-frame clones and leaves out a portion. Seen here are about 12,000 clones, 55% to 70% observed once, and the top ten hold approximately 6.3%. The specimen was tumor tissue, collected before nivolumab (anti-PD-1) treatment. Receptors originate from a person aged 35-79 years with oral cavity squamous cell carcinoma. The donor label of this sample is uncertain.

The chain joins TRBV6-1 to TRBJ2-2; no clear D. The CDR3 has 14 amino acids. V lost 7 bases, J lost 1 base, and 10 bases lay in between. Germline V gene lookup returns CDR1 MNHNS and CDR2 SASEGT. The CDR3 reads CASKPDGNTGELFF. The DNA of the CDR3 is TGTGCCAGCAAACCCGACGGGAACACCGGGGAGCTGTTTTTT.

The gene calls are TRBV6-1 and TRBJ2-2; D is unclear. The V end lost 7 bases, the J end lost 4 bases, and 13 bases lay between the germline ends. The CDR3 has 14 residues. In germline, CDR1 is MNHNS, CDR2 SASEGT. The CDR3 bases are TGTGCCAGCACTGGCCAGGCTGCCACCGGGGAGCTGTTTTTT. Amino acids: CASTGQAATGELFF.

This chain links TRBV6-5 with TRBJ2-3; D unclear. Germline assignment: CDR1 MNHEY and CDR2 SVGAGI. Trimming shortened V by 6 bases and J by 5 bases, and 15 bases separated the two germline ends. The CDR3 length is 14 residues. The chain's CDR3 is CASSLDLAGDTQYF. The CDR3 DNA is TGTGCCAGCAGCCTAGATCTGGCCGGAGATACGCAGTATTTT.

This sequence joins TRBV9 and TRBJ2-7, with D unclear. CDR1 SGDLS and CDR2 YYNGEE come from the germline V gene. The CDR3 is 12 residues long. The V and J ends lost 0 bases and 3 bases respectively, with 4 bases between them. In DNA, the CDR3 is TGTGCCAGCAGCGTAGATTTCTACGAGCAGTACTTC. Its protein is CASSVDFYEQYF.

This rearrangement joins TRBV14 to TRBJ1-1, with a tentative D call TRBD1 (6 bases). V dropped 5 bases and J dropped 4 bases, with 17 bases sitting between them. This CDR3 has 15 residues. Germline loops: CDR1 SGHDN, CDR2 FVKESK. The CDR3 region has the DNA TGTGCCAGCAGCTCCCAAGGGGGGAGAGTCACTGAAGCTTTCTTT. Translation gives CASSSQGGRVTEAFF. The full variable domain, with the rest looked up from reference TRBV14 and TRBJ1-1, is EAGVTQFPSHSVIEKGQTVTLRCDPISGHDNLYWYRRVMGKEIKFLLHFVKESKQDESGMPNNRFLAERTGGTYSTLKVQPAELEDSGVYFCASSSQGGRVTEAFFGQGTRLTVV.

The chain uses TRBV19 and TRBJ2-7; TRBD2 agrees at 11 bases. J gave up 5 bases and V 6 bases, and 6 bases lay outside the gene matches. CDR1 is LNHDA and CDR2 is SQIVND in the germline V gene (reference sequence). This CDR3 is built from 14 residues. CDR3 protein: CASRLAGGLDEQYF. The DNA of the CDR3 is TGTGCCAGTAGATTAGCGGGAGGGCTCGACGAGCAGTACTTC.

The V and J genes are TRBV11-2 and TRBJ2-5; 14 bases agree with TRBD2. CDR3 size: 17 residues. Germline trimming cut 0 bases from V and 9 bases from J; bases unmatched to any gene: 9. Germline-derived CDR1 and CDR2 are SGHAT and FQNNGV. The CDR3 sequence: CASSLDRTSGRTVAQYF. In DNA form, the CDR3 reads TGTGCCAGCAGCTTAGATCGGACTAGCGGGAGGACGGTGGCCCAGTACTTC.

The CDR3 spells CASSDSRASGGPFLYEQYF. CDR3 DNA: TGTGCCAGCAGTGACTCTAGGGCTAGCGGGGGCCCCTTTCTCTACGAGCAGTACTTC. The rearrangement uses TRBV6-4 and TRBJ2-7; 10 bases map to TRBD2. The length of the CDR3 is 19 residues. V trimming: 0 bases; J trimming: 3 bases; junction bases outside the gene matches: 14. Germline V CDR1 and CDR2: MRHNA, SNTAGT.

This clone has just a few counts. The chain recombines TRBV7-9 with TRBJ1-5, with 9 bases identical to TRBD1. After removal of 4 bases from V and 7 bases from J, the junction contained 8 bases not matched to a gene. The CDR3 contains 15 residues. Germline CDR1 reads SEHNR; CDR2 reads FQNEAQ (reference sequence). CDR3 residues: CASSSDRGAGQPQHF. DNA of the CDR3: TGTGCCAGCAGCTCAGACAGGGGGGCAGGCCAGCCCCAGCATTTT.

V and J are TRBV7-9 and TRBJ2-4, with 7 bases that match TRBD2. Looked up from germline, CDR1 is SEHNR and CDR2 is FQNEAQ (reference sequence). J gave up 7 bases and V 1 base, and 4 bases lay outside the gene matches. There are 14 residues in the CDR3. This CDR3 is CASSLEGGTNIQYF. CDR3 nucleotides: TGTGCCAGCAGCTTAGAGGGAGGGACGAACATTCAGTACTTC.

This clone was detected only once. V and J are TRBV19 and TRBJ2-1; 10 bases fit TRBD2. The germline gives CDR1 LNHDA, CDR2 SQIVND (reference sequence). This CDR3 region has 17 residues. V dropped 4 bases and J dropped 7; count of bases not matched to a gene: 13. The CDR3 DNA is TGTGCCAGTAGTAAGGTCTGGGCTAGCGGGGGAGGGAATGAGCAGTTCTTC. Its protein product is CASSKVWASGGGNEQFF.

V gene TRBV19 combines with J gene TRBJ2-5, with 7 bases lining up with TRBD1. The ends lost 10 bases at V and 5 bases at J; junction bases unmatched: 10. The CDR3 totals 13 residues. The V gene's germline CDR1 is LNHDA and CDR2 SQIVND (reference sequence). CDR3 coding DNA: TGTGCCACATCGAGGGGGCTTGGTGAGACCCAGTACTTC. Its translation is CATSRGLGETQYF.

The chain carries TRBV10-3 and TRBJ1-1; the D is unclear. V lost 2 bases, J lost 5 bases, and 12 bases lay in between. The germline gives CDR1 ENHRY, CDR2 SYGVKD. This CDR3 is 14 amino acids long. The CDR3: CAISEGFLGTEAFF. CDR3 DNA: TGTGCCATCAGTGAGGGGTTTCTGGGAACTGAAGCTTTCTTT.

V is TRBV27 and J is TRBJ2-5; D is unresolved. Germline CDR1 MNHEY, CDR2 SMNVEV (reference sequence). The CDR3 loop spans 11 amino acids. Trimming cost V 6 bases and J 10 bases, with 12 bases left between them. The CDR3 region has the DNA TGTGCCAGCAGCACCGGTGGCTACCAGTACTTC. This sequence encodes CASSTGGYQYF.

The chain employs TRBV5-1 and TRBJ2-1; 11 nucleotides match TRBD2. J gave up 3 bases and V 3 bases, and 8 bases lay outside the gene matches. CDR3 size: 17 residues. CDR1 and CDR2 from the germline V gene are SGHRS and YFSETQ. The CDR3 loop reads CASSSRPGLADYNEQFF. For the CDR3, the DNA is TGCGCCAGCAGCTCACGCCCGGGACTAGCGGACTACAATGAGCAGTTCTTC.

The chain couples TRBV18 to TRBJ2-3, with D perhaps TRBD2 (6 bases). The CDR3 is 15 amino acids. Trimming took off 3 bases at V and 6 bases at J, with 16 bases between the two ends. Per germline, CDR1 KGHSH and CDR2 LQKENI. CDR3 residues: CASSPTRGTSDTQYF. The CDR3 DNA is TGTGCCAGCTCACCGACTAGAGGGACTTCCGATACGCAGTATTTT. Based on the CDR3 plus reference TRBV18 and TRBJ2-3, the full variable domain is NAGVMQNPRHLVRRRGQEARLRCSPMKGHSHVYWYRQLPEEGLKFMVYLQKENIIDESGMPKERFSAEFPKEGPSILRIQQVVRGDSAAYFCASSPTRGTSDTQYFGPGTRLTVL.

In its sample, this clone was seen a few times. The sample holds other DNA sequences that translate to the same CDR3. In nucleotides, the CDR3 is TGCAGTGCTTTACAGGGAGGCTACACCTTC. Amino acids: CSALQGGYTF. The rearrangement joins TRBV20-1 to TRBJ1-2; tentatively, D is TRBD1 (6 bases). Germline V gives CDR1 DFQATT, CDR2 SNEGSKA (reference sequence). The germline V and J ends were trimmed by 5 bases and 8 bases, with 9 bases remaining between them. The CDR3 has 10 residues.

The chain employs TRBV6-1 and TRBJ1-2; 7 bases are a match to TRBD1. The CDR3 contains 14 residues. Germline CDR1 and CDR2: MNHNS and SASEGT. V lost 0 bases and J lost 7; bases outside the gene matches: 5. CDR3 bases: TGTGCCAGCAGTGAAGCAAGGGGGCTGGCTGGCTACACCTTC. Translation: CASSEARGLAGYTF.

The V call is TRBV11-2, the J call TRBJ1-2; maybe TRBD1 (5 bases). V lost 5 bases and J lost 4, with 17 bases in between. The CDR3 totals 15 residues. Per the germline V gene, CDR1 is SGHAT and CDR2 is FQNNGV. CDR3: CASSPRDGRGYGYTF. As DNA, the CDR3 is TGTGCCAGCAGCCCCCGGGACGGAAGAGGCTATGGCTACACCTTC.

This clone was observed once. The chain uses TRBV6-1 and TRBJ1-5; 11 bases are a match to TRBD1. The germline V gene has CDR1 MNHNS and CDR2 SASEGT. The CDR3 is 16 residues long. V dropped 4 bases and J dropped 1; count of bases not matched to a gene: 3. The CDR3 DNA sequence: TGTGCCAGCAGTGGGACAGGGGGCTTGAGCAATCAGCCCCAGCATTTT. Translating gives CASSGTGGLSNQPQHF.

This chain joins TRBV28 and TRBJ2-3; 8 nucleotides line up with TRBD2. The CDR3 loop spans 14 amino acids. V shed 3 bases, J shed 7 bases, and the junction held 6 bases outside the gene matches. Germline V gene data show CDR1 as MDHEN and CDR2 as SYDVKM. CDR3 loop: CASSFSGNSNTQYF. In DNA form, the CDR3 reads TGTGCCAGCAGTTTTAGCGGGAATTCGAATACGCAGTATTTT.

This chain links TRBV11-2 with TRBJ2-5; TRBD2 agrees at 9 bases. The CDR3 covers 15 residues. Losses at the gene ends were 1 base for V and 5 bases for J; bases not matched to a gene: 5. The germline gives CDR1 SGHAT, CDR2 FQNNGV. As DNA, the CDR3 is TGTGCCAGCAGCTTAGGCGGGAGGGCCACCGAGACCCAGTACTTC. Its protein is CASSLGGRATETQYF.

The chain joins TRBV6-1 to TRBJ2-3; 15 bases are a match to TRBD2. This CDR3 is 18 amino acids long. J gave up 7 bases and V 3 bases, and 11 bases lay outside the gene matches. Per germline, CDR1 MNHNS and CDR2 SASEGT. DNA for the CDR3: TGTGCCAGCAGTGACGAAGGACTAGCGGGAGGGAATCTACATACGCAGTATTTT. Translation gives CASSDEGLAGGNLHTQYF.

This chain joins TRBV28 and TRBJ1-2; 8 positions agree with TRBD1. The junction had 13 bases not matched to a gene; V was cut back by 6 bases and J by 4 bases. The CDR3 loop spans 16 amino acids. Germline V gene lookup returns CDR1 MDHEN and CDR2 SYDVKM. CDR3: CASRGQEGKVGYGYTF. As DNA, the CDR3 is TGTGCCAGCAGGGGACAGGAAGGGAAAGTAGGCTATGGCTACACCTTC.

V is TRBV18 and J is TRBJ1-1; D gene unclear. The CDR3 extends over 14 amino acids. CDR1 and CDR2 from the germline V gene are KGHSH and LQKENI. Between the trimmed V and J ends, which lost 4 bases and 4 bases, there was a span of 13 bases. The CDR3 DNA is TGTGCCAGCTCACTCAGCTCATCGGTCACTGAAGCTTTCTTT. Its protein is CASSLSSSVTEAFF.

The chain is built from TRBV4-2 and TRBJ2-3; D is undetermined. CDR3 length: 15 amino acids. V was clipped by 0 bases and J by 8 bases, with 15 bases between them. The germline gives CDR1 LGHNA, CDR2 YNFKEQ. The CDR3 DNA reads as TGTGCCAGCAGCCAAGATTCGAGCCCCGACGGTACGCAGTATTTT. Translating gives CASSQDSSPDGTQYF.

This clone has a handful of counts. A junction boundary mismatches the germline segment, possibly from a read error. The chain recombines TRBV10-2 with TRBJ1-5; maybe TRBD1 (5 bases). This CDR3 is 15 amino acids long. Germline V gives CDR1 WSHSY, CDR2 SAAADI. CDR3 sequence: CASTEDIGPSQPQHF. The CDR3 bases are TGCGCCAGCACTGAGGACATCGGTCCCAGCCAGCCCCAGCATTTT.

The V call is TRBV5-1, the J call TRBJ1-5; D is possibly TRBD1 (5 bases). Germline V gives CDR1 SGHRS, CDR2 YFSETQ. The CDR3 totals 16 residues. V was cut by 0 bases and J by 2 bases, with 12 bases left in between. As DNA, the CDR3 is TGCGCCAGCAGCTTGGGTGCAGGGAGGGGCAATCAGCCCCAGCATTTT. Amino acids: CASSLGAGRGNQPQHF.

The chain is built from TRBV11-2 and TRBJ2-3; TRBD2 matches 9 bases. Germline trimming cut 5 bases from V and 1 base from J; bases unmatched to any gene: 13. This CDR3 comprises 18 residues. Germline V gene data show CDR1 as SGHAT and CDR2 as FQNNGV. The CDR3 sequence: CASSRLRSSGRGTDTQYF. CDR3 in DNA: TGTGCCAGCAGCCGGCTGAGGAGTAGCGGGAGAGGCACAGATACGCAGTATTTT.

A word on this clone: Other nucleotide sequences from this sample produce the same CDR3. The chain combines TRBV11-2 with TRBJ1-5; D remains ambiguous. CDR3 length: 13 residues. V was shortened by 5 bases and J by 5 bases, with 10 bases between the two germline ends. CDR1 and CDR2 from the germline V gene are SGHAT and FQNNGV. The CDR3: CASSPDRYQPQHF. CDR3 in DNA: TGTGCCAGCAGCCCAGACCGTTATCAGCCCCAGCATTTT.

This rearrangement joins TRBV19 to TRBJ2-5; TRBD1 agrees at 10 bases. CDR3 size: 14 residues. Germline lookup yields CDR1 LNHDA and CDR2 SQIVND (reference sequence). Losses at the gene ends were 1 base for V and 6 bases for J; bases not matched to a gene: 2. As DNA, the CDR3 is TGTGCCAGTAGTATAGGACAGGGGGCGAAGACCCAGTACTTC. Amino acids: CASSIGQGAKTQYF. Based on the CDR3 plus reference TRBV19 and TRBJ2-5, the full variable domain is DGGITQSPKYLFRKEGQNVTLSCEQNLNHDAMYWYRQDPGQGLRLIYYSQIVNDFQKGDIAEGYSVSREKKESFPLTVTSAQKNPTAFYLCASSIGQGAKTQYFGPGTRLLVL.

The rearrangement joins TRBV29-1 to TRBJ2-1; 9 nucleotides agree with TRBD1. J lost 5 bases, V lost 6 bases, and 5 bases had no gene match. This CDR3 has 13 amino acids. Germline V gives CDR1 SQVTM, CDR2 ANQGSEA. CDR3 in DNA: TGCAGCGTCGGGACAGGGAGGAACAATGAGCAGTTCTTC. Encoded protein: CSVGTGRNNEQFF.